This passage covers 9 T cell receptor beta chains from one sample sequenced in a study of blood T cell repertoires in COVID-19. Data came from immunoSEQ multiplex PCR; TCRdb stores just in-frame clones and leaves some out. Here the sample spans approximately 350,000 clones, under 95% being singletons. The sample taken for sequencing was peripheral blood. The receptors stem from a woman younger than 35 who had recovered from COVID-19.

This rearrangement joins TRBV6-2 or TRBV6-3 to TRBJ1-1; the match to TRBD1 covers 8 bases. V shed 5 bases and J 4 bases; nucleotides not matched to a gene: 6. The CDR3 runs 14 residues. Germline CDR1 MNHEY, CDR2 SVGEGT. CDR3 amino acids: CASSPGGAGTEAFF. The DNA of the CDR3 is TGTGCCAGCAGTCCAGGGGGCGCAGGCACTGAAGCTTTCTTT.

This clone was recorded once. This chain joins TRBV13 and TRBJ2-3, with D hard to call. Germline loops: CDR1 PRHDT, CDR2 FYEKMQ (reference sequence). This CDR3 spans 16 amino acids. Trimming took 2 bases from V and 2 from J, leaving 14 bases between them. Written as DNA, the CDR3 is TGTGCCAGCAGCTTATTTTACAGTTCCCCCACAGATACGCAGTATTTT. Its protein product is CASSLFYSSPTDTQYF.

The chain combines TRBV15 with TRBJ1-1; possibly TRBD1 for D (6 bases). Trimming removed 5 bases at V and 0 bases at J, with 10 bases between. Germline V gene data show CDR1 as LNHNV and CDR2 as YYDKDF (reference sequence). The CDR3 totals 14 residues. The CDR3 reads CATSHQGMNTEAFF. The CDR3 nucleotides read TGTGCCACCAGCCATCAGGGGATGAACACTGAAGCTTTCTTT.

The chain uses TRBV6-5 and TRBJ1-1; possible D gene TRBD1, 5 bases. The CDR3 sequence is 15 residues long. The germline CDR1 and CDR2 sequences are MNHEY and SVGAGI. The ends were cut back, 3 bases at V and 4 bases at J, with 15 bases in the middle. CDR3 region: CASSYIAGLGTEAFF. CDR3 coding DNA: TGTGCCAGCAGTTATATTGCAGGGTTGGGCACTGAAGCTTTCTTT.

V is TRBV6-1 and J is TRBJ1-1; no definite D call. The CDR3 loop spans 13 amino acids. The ends were cut back, 2 bases at V and 1 base at J, with 5 bases in the middle. Germline V gene sequence: CDR1 MNHNS, CDR2 SASEGT. The CDR3 region is CASSELRNTEAFF. The CDR3 coding sequence is TGTGCCAGCAGTGAACTCAGGAACACTGAAGCTTTCTTT.

The genes are TRBV7-9 and TRBJ1-1; tentatively, D is TRBD1 (5 bases). Germline V gene lookup returns CDR1 SEHNR and CDR2 FQNEAQ (reference sequence). Trimming stripped 1 base from V and 1 base from J, with 7 bases between. The CDR3 runs to 14 residues. The CDR3 coding sequence is TGTGCCAGCAGCTTAGGGGGCGCGAACACTGAAGCTTTCTTT. It is translated as CASSLGGANTEAFF.

The rearrangement joins TRBV5-1 to TRBJ2-5; 7 positions match TRBD2. V lost 4 bases and J lost 4; bases outside the gene matches: 1. Germline loops: CDR1 SGHRS, CDR2 YFSETQ. The CDR3 is 12 amino acids. CDR3 residues: CASSPGGETQYF. In DNA, the CDR3 is TGCGCCAGCAGCCCGGGAGGAGAGACCCAGTACTTC.

This chain links TRBV18 with TRBJ2-7; the D gene is possibly TRBD1 (5 bases). The V gene's germline CDR1 is KGHSH and CDR2 LQKENI. The CDR3 contains 15 residues. Trimming shortened V by 2 bases and J by 0 bases, and 11 bases separated the two germline ends. CDR3 loop: CASSPSDSSSYEQYV. The CDR3 DNA follows: TGTGCCAGCTCACCATCTGACAGTTCCTCCTACGAGCAGTACGTC.

The genes are TRBV19 and TRBJ2-4; 9 nucleotides line up with TRBD1. Germline CDR1 is LNHDA and CDR2 is SQIVND (reference sequence). The V gene end was trimmed by 4 bases and the J gene end by 4 bases; junction bases not matched to a gene: 8. The CDR3 has 16 residues. The CDR3 sequence: CASSRRDRVVKNIQYF. The CDR3 DNA is TGTGCCAGTAGTAGAAGGGACAGGGTTGTTAAAAACATTCAGTACTTC.